One sample yielded the 30 T cell receptor beta chains listed below, sequenced in a study of T-cell reconstitution after alpha-beta-depleted transplantation in children. This sample's TCRbeta library carried unique molecular identifier barcodes. TCRdb re-called the PCR reads through MiXCR, storing one row per CDR3 protein. Here the sample spans some 460,000 distinct CDR3 sequences, roughly 16% being singletons. Sequenced here: PBMCs, mostly from graft donor cells, sampled 360 days after TCRalphabeta/CD19-depleted stem cell transplant. The receptors come from a boy less than two years old who had a stem cell transplant for Wiskott-Aldrich syndrome, so the T cells may come from the graft donor.

This clonotype was seen only a few times. The gene calls are TRBV29-1 and TRBJ2-1; D gene ambiguous. Trimming removed 2 bases at V and 0 bases at J, with 8 bases between. CDR3 length: 14 amino acids. Germline CDR1 SQVTM, CDR2 ANQGSEA. This CDR3 reads CSVEFRSSYNEQFF. The CDR3 coding sequence is TGCAGCGTTGAATTCCGGAGCTCCTACAATGAGCAGTTCTTC.

In its sample, this clonotype was seen a few times. The chain carries TRBV4-1 and TRBJ2-7, with TRBD1 identical over 9 bases. This CDR3 comprises 16 residues. V lost 4 bases to trimming and J lost 0 bases; unmatched junction nucleotides: 7. Germline V gives CDR1 MGHRA, CDR2 YSYEKL. In DNA, the CDR3 is TGCGCCAGCAGCCTCCTAGGACAGGGGCGCTCCTACGAGCAGTACTTC. Its protein product is CASSLLGQGRSYEQYF.

The rearrangement links TRBV2 to TRBJ2-4, with D perhaps matching TRBD1 (5 bases). Germline V gene lookup returns CDR1 SNHLY and CDR2 FYNNEI. V was pared by 8 bases and J by 5 bases, with 16 bases between. The CDR3 has 14 amino acids. This chain's CDR3 is CASRNRLGQNIQYF. CDR3 sequence (DNA): TGTGCCAGCCGGAACAGGTTGGGTCAAAACATTCAGTACTTC.

The V call is TRBV7-9, the J call TRBJ2-3; D ambiguous. Trimming took 4 bases from V and 10 from J, leaving 6 bases between them. The CDR3 contains 10 residues. Germline loops: CDR1 SEHNR, CDR2 FQNEAQ (reference sequence). For the CDR3, the DNA is TGTGCCAGCAGCTCCTCTTCGCAGTATTTT. It translates to CASSSSSQYF.

This clonotype was counted only a few times. This chain links TRBV3-1 with TRBJ2-2; D is unresolved. The length of the CDR3 is 12 residues. Per the germline V gene, CDR1 is LGHDT and CDR2 is YNNKEL (reference sequence). The V gene lost 1 base and the J gene lost 6 bases, with 3 bases spanning the gap. The CDR3 region has the DNA TGTGCCAGCAGCCAAGGGGCCGGGGAGCTGTTTTTT. Encoded protein: CASSQGAGELFF. Combining the CDR3 with reference TRBV3-1 and TRBJ2-2 gives the whole variable domain DTAVSQTPKYLVTQMGNDKSIKCEQNLGHDTMYWYKQDSKKFLKIMFSYNNKELIINETVPNRFSPKSPDKAHLNLHINSLELGDSAVYFCASSQGAGELFFGEGSRLTVL.

This clonotype was seen many times. This chain connects TRBV11-2 to TRBJ2-1; D possibly corresponds to TRBD1 (6 bases). CDR3 length: 15 amino acids. Per the germline V gene, CDR1 is SGHAT and CDR2 is FQNNGV. V was trimmed by 1 base and J by 5 bases, leaving 12 bases between them. The CDR3 DNA reads as TGTGCCAGCAGCTTAGGACTCAGGGGACACAATGAGCAGTTCTTC. Amino acids: CASSLGLRGHNEQFF.

The gene calls are TRBV27 and TRBJ2-1, with 9 bases that match TRBD1. Germline assignment: CDR1 MNHEY and CDR2 SMNVEV (reference sequence). This CDR3 spans 15 amino acids. V gave up 2 bases and J gave up 6 bases; unmatched junction bases: 5. The CDR3 loop reads CASSLRDRAGNEQFF. CDR3 in DNA: TGTGCCAGCAGTTTAAGGGACAGGGCGGGCAATGAGCAGTTCTTC.

This clonotype was picked up a small number of times. The J gene is TRBJ2-3, the V gene TRBV10-2; maybe TRBD2 (5 bases). The CDR3 contains 14 residues. V gave up 5 bases and J gave up 3 bases, with 12 bases separating them. Germline V gene lookup returns CDR1 WSHSY and CDR2 SAAADI. The CDR3 sequence is CASSLSGDTDTQYF. The CDR3, as DNA: TGCGCCAGCAGTCTATCCGGGGATACAGATACGCAGTATTTT.

There are many counts of this clonotype. The chain employs TRBV20-1 and TRBJ2-1, with D tentatively TRBD2 (6 bases). This CDR3 is 12 amino acids long. Germline V gene data show CDR1 as DFQATT and CDR2 as SNEGSKA (reference sequence). With 7 bases removed from V and 4 bases from J, the gap between germline ends came to 11 bases. The CDR3 DNA is TGCAGTGGGGCCGGGAGTTACAATGAGCAGTTCTTC. Translation: CSGAGSYNEQFF.

This clonotype was seen a handful of times. V usage is TRBV12-3 or TRBV12-4 and J usage is TRBJ2-2, with 10 bases fitting TRBD2. With 5 bases clipped from V and 6 bases from J, the junction kept 6 bases outside the gene matches. The CDR3 has 15 amino acids. CDR3 loop: CASSVIAGGAGELFF. The CDR3 region has the DNA TGTGCCAGCAGTGTGATAGCGGGAGGCGCCGGGGAGCTGTTTTTT.

This clonotype was seen a handful of times. The J gene is TRBJ2-5, the V gene TRBV27; 10 bases match TRBD1. Germline-derived CDR1 and CDR2 are MNHEY and SMNVEV (reference sequence). CDR3 size: 15 residues. V lost 5 bases, J lost 6 bases, and 9 bases stayed unmatched. The CDR3 region is CASSPLGQGTKTQYF. Written as DNA, the CDR3 is TGTGCCAGCAGTCCCCTGGGACAGGGGACGAAGACCCAGTACTTC.

CDR3 protein: CSARPRQGARTDTQYF. For the CDR3, the DNA is TGCAGTGCTAGACCGAGACAGGGGGCGAGGACAGATACGCAGTATTTT. This chain connects TRBV20-1 to TRBJ2-3; 10 bases align to TRBD1. Germline CDR1 DFQATT, CDR2 SNEGSKA (reference sequence). The CDR3 contains 16 residues. V shed 2 bases and J 3 bases; nucleotides not matched to a gene: 8.

This clonotype was observed a few times. V is TRBV20-1 and J is TRBJ2-7; no clear D gene. Trimming left V 6 bases short and J 5 bases short, with 11 bases between. This CDR3 is 11 amino acids long. Germline CDR1 reads DFQATT; CDR2 reads SNEGSKA (reference sequence). Written as DNA, the CDR3 is TGCAGTGCCGTCCCCCTGGACGAGCAGTACTTC. Amino acids: CSAVPLDEQYF.

This clonotype was counted only a few times. The chain combines TRBV12-3 or TRBV12-4 with TRBJ2-7, with TRBD2 as a possible D gene (5 bases). This CDR3 comprises 14 residues. The V and J ends lost 1 base and 3 bases respectively, with 10 bases between them. As DNA, the CDR3 is TGTGCCAGCAGTTTAGTAGGCGGGCACTACGAGCAGTACTTC. It specifies CASSLVGGHYEQYF.

This clonotype was observed a few times. The V and J genes are TRBV12-3 or TRBV12-4 and TRBJ1-2; 8 positions match TRBD1. V trimming: 0 bases; J trimming: 4 bases; junction bases outside the gene matches: 4. This CDR3 spans 15 amino acids. CDR3 DNA sequence: TGTGCCAGCAGTTTAGCCGTGCAGGGGGCCTATGGCTACACCTTC. It is translated as CASSLAVQGAYGYTF.

This chain uses TRBV29-1 with TRBJ2-5; 9 bases line up with TRBD2. CDR3 size: 13 residues. From germline, CDR1 is SQVTM and CDR2 ANQGSEA. V shed 4 bases, J shed 4 bases, and the junction held 4 bases outside the gene matches. The CDR3, as DNA: TGCAGCGTTGGCGGGAGGGCCGTAGAGACCCAGTACTTC. Amino acids: CSVGGRAVETQYF. The full variable domain, completed using reference TRBV29-1 and TRBJ2-5, is SAVISQKPSRDICQRGTSLTIQCQVDSQVTMMFWYRQQPGQSLTLIATANQGSEATYESGFVIDKFPISRPNLTFSTLTVSNMSPEDSSIYLCSVGGRAVETQYFGPGTRLLVL.

This clonotype was seen only a few times. The chain uses TRBV5-6 and TRBJ2-3, with D perhaps TRBD2 (6 bases). Germline V CDR1 and CDR2: SGHDT, YYEEEE. V was clipped by 2 bases and J by 4 bases, with 14 bases between them. This CDR3 contains 15 residues. This chain's CDR3 is CASSFLEASADTQYF. The CDR3 nucleotides are TGTGCCAGCAGCTTTCTCGAGGCTAGCGCAGATACGCAGTATTTT.

This clonotype was recorded a few times. This chain joins TRBV5-1 and TRBJ2-5; unclear D gene. The V gene lost 1 base and the J gene lost 2 bases, with 6 bases spanning the gap. CDR1 is SGHRS, CDR2 YFSETQ, per germline. The CDR3 loop spans 13 amino acids. This CDR3 reads CASSLRAQETQYF. The CDR3 DNA sequence: TGCGCCAGCAGCTTGCGAGCGCAAGAGACCCAGTACTTC.

The chain is built from TRBV9 and TRBJ1-2; D gene ambiguous. There are 13 residues in the CDR3. Trimming removed 4 bases at V and 0 bases at J, with 7 bases between. Germline CDR1 is SGDLS and CDR2 is YYNGEE. CDR3 nucleotide sequence: TGTGCCAGCAGCTTCAGTCCTAACTATGGCTACACCTTC. Translated, it gives CASSFSPNYGYTF.

This clonotype was picked up many times. V and J are TRBV24-1 and TRBJ2-2; TRBD2 aligns across 7 bases. This CDR3 comprises 15 residues. V trimming: 3 bases; J trimming: 1 base; junction bases outside the gene matches: 1. Germline CDR1 is KGHDR and CDR2 is SFDVKD. CDR3 DNA sequence: TGTGCCACCAGTGATCCTAGCGGGAACACCGGGGAGCTGTTTTTT. Translated: CATSDPSGNTGELFF.

This clonotype was picked up a small number of times. The J gene is TRBJ2-1, the V gene TRBV19; a weak D match, TRBD2 (6 bases). V was cut by 4 bases and J by 6 bases, with 10 bases left in between. This CDR3 has 13 amino acids. Germline CDR1 reads LNHDA; CDR2 reads SQIVND (reference sequence). The CDR3 DNA follows: TGTGCCAGTAGTAACCAGGGAGGCAATGAGCAGTTCTTC. This gives the protein CASSNQGGNEQFF.

This chain joins TRBV19 and TRBJ2-7; D not certain. This CDR3 has 14 residues. Per the germline V gene, CDR1 is LNHDA and CDR2 is SQIVND (reference sequence). Trimming pared 4 bases from V and 3 bases from J, leaving 13 bases between. CDR3 sequence reads: CASSKTDRHYEQYF. CDR3 nucleotide sequence: TGTGCCAGTAGTAAAACGGACCGTCACTACGAGCAGTACTTC. The whole variable domain, remainder taken from reference TRBV19 and TRBJ2-7, is DGGITQSPKYLFRKEGQNVTLSCEQNLNHDAMYWYRQDPGQGLRLIYYSQIVNDFQKGDIAEGYSVSREKKESFPLTVTSAQKNPTAFYLCASSKTDRHYEQYFGPGTRLTVT.

J is TRBJ1-2 and V is TRBV12-3 or TRBV12-4; 10 bases match TRBD1. CDR3 length: 15 amino acids. The trim removed 5 bases at V and 5 bases at J, leaving 8 bases unmatched. The CDR3: CASSGDRGQGYGYTF. The DNA for the CDR3 is TGTGCCAGCAGTGGGGACAGGGGCCAGGGGTATGGCTACACCTTC.

This clonotype was counted only a few times. The chain joins TRBV2 to TRBJ2-7, with D possibly TRBD2 on 6 matching bases. This CDR3 is 16 amino acids long. Germline V gives CDR1 SNHLY, CDR2 FYNNEI. V shed 6 bases and J shed 2 bases, with 20 bases lying between them. The DNA of the CDR3 is TGTGCCAGCAGGAGGCCTGAGGCGGGGTCCCCCTACGAGCAGTACTTC. Its translation is CASRRPEAGSPYEQYF.

J is TRBJ2-5 and V is TRBV2; perhaps TRBD2 as D (6 bases). Looked up from germline, CDR1 is SNHLY and CDR2 is FYNNEI. The V and J ends lost 7 bases and 1 base respectively, with 16 bases between them. CDR3 length equals 15 residues. The CDR3 reads CASIRMFGGQETQYF. The CDR3 bases are TGTGCCAGCATCCGGATGTTCGGGGGCCAAGAGACCCAGTACTTC.

This clonotype has just a few counts. The chain has TRBV11-2 and TRBJ2-4, with 7 bases aligning to TRBD1. With 5 bases clipped from V and 1 base from J, the junction kept 5 bases outside the gene matches. CDR1 and CDR2 (germline): SGHAT, FQNNGV. The CDR3 covers 15 residues. The chain's CDR3 is CASSRDRAAKNIQYF. The DNA of the CDR3 is TGTGCCAGCAGCAGAGACAGGGCGGCCAAAAACATTCAGTACTTC.

The rearrangement joins TRBV14 to TRBJ2-3, with unresolved D. The CDR3 runs 16 residues. Deletions cut 1 base from V and 4 bases from J, with 15 bases between. CDR1 and CDR2 (germline): SGHDN, FVKESK. CDR3 loop: CASSQGTPLRSDTQYF. CDR3 DNA: TGTGCCAGCAGCCAAGGAACGCCGCTGAGGTCAGATACGCAGTATTTT.

This clonotype was seen more than once but under ten times. The rearrangement uses TRBV7-6 and TRBJ2-5; TRBD1 might be the D (7 bases). The CDR3 is 14 residues long. Germline V lookup: CDR1 SGHVS, CDR2 FNYEAQ. V was clipped by 6 bases and J by 4 bases, with 15 bases between them. The CDR3 protein is CASSLNRGGETQYF. CDR3 nucleotides: TGTGCCAGCAGTTTAAACAGGGGAGGAGAGACCCAGTACTTC.

This clonotype has more than one count but fewer than ten. This chain uses TRBV24-1 with TRBJ2-1; 8 bases match TRBD1. Trimming removed 7 bases from V and 2 bases from J; junction bases left unmatched: 6. The CDR3 has 15 amino acids. Germline assignment: CDR1 KGHDR and CDR2 SFDVKD. The CDR3: CATSRTGFPYNEQFF. The CDR3 coding sequence is TGTGCCACCAGCCGGACAGGGTTTCCCTACAATGAGCAGTTCTTC.

This clonotype was observed at least ten times. The V gene is TRBV7-9, the J gene TRBJ2-1, with D unclear. Per germline, CDR1 SEHNR and CDR2 FQNEAQ (reference sequence). The CDR3 has 16 residues. The V gene lost 5 bases and the J gene lost 0 bases, with 14 bases spanning the gap. The CDR3 sequence is CASSPRAFPSYNEQFF. The CDR3 nucleotides read TGTGCCAGCAGCCCCCGCGCGTTTCCCTCCTACAATGAGCAGTTCTTC.